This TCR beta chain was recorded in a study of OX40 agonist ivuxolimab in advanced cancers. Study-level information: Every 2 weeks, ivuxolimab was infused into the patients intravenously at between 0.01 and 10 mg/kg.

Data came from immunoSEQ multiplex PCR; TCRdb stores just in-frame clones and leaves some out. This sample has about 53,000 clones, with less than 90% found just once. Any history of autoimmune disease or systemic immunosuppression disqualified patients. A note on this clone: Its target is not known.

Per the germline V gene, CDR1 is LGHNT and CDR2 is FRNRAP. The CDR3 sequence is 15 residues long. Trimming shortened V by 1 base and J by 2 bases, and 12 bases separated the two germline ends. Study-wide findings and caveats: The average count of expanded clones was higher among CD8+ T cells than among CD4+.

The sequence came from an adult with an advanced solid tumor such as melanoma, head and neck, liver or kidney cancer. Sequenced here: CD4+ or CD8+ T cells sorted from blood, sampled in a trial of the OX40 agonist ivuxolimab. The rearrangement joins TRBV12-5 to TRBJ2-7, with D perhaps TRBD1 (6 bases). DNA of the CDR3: TGTGCTAGTGGTTTGGCCACGACAGGCCCCTACGAGCAGTACTTC. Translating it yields CASGLATTGPYEQYF.